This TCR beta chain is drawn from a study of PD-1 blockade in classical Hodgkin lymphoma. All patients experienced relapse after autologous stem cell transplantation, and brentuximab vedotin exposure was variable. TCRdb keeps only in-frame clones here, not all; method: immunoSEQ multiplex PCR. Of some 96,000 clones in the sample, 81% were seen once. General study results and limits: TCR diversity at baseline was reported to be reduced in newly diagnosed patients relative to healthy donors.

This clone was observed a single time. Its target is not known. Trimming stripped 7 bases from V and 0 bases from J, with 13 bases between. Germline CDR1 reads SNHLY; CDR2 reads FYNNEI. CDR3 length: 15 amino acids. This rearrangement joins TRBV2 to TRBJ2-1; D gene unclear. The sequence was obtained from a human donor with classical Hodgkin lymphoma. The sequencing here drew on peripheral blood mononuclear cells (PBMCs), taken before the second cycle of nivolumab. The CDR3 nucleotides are TGTGCCAGCAACAAACAGACGAGCTCCTACAATGAGCAGTTCTTC. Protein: CASNKQTSSYNEQFF.